This T cell receptor beta chain was retrieved from a study of OX40 agonist ivuxolimab in advanced cancers. Looking at the study overall: The eligibility criteria allowed prior anti-PD-1, anti-PD-L1 or anti-CTLA-4 therapy, and around 40% had some.

The CDR3 is 16 residues long. Germline V gene sequence: CDR1 MNHEY, CDR2 SVGAGI. Trimming took 0 bases from V and 8 from J, leaving 16 bases between them. This table comes from immunoSEQ multiplex PCR, and its TCRdb copy is limited to in-frame clones, with some not included. The sample carries tens of thousands of clones, 87% recorded once. Enrollment shut out patients with autoimmune disease history or systemic immunosuppression. Material: CD4+ or CD8+ T cells sorted from blood, obtained in a trial of the OX40 agonist ivuxolimab. The sequence was obtained from an adult with an advanced solid tumor such as melanoma, head and neck, liver or kidney cancer. This chain joins TRBV6-5 and TRBJ1-4; a weak D match, TRBD1 (5 bases). CDR3 in amino acids: CASSYSSGRVGEKLFF. Written as DNA, the CDR3 is TGTGCCAGCAGTTACTCTTCGGGCAGGGTAGGGGAAAAACTGTTTTTT.